This T cell receptor (beta chain) was sequenced for a study of PD-1 blockade in classical Hodgkin lymphoma. The study, taken as a whole, reports: With CD4+ cells, TCR diversity rose significantly by C4D1, but not with CD8+ cells.

In the case of this clone: Its target is not known.

Trimming shortened V by 0 bases and J by 5 bases, and 11 bases separated the two germline ends. Germline loops: CDR1 SEHNR, CDR2 FQNEAQ (reference sequence). The length of the CDR3 is 14 residues. Using immunoSEQ multiplex PCR, the repertoire was profiled, and TCRdb retains in-frame clones only, with some absent. The table records tens of thousands of clones, about nine tenths of them present only once. This sample's time point: cycle 4 day 1 (C4D1), after five to seven weeks of nivolumab. Relapse after autologous stem cell transplantation occurred in every patient, and brentuximab vedotin exposure varied.

The chain joins TRBV7-9 to TRBJ2-7, with D tentatively TRBD1 (5 bases). This clonotype was obtained from a human donor with classical Hodgkin lymphoma. The sample here was peripheral blood mononuclear cells (PBMCs), taken before the fourth cycle of nivolumab. The CDR3 region is CASSLATDPHEQYF. CDR3 bases: TGTGCCAGCAGCTTAGCGACAGATCCCCACGAGCAGTACTTC.